This TCR beta chain was found in a study of T cells in localized non-small cell lung cancer. Study outcomes and limitations: Density of T cells in blood, when higher, went with longer overall survival. Sequencing was limited to one tumor region, leaving the possibility of heterogeneity open. Appearances in adjacent lung were noted for a median about 50 of the top 100 tumor clones.

Worth noting for this clone: Its antigen remains unknown.

The CDR3 length is 13 residues. Germline CDR1 is ENHRY and CDR2 is SYGVKD. J was trimmed by 6 bases and V by 7 bases; bases with no gene match: 5. Only in-frame clones appear in the TCRdb table, and some are missing; sequencing was by immunoSEQ multiplex PCR. This table holds over 45,000 clones, about 87% found once. The material sequenced was peripheral blood, taken before any cancer treatment. This receptor was identified in a man aged 40-75 years with stage I squamous cell lung carcinoma. This chain connects TRBV10-3 to TRBJ2-1, with TRBD1 identical over 8 bases. In DNA, the CDR3 is TGTGCCATCACAGGACAGGGCTTCAATGAGCAGTTCTTC. Translating it yields CAITGQGFNEQFF.